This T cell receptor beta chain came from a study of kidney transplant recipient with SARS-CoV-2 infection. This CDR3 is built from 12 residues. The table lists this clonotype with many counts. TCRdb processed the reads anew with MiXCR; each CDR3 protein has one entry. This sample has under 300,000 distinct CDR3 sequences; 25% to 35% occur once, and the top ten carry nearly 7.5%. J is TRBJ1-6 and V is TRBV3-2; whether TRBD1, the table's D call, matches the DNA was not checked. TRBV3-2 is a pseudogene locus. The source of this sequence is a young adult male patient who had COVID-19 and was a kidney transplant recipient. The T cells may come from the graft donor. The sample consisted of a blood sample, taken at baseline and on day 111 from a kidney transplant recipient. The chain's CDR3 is CASSSSGARLHF. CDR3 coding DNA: TGTGCCAGCAGCTCTTCGGGCGCCCGCCTCCACTTT.